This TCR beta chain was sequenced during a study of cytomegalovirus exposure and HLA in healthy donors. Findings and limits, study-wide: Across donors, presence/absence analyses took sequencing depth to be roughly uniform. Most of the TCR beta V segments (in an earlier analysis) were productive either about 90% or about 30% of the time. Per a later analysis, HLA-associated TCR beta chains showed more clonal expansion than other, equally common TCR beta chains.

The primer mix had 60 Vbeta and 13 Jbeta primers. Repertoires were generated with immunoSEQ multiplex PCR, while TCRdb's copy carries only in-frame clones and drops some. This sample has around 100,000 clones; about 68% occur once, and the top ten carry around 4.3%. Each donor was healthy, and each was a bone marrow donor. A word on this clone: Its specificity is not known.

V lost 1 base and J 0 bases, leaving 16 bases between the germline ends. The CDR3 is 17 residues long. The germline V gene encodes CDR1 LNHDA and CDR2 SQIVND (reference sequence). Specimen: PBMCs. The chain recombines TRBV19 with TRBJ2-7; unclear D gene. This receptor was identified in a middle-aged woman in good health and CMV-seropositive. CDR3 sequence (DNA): TGTGCCAGTAGTATAGGCCGAACAAGTGGAGTCTCCTACGAGCAGTACTTC. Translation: CASSIGRTSGVSYEQYF.